This TCR beta chain stems from a study of cytomegalovirus exposure and HLA in healthy donors. Per the germline V gene, CDR1 is SGHRS and CDR2 is YFSETQ. This CDR3 is 13 amino acids long. Trimming at V came to 0 bases and at J to 5 bases, leaving 0 bases not matched to a gene. PCR was performed using 60 Vbeta and 13 Jbeta primers. Data came from immunoSEQ multiplex PCR; TCRdb stores just in-frame clones and leaves some out. The sample consists of roughly 200,000 clones, 75% to 90% of them appearing once. The chain joins TRBV5-1 to TRBJ1-2, with 8 positions matching TRBD1. The TCR originated in a boy aged 2 to 9 in good health and CMV-seronegative. The sequenced sample consisted of PBMCs. The CDR3: CASSLDRGYGYTF. The CDR3 bases are TGCGCCAGCAGCTTGGACAGGGGGTATGGCTACACCTTC.